These 4 T cell receptor beta chains were sequenced from one sample in a study of T-cell reconstitution after alpha-beta-depleted transplantation in children. The TCRbeta library was prepared with unique molecular identifiers. TCRdb used MiXCR to reprocess the PCR reads, holding one entry per CDR3 protein. The sample holds 200,000 to 300,000 distinct CDR3 sequences, around 13% seen once. This material consisted of PBMCs from the stem cell graft donor, taken from the stem cell graft. These TCRs come from a human donor who donated a stem cell graft to a child with acute lymphoblastic leukemia.

The rearrangement joins TRBV28 to TRBJ2-7; D might be TRBD1 or TRBD2, each matching 6 bases. The CDR3 has 16 amino acids. Germline assignment: CDR1 MDHEN and CDR2 SYDVKM. V lost 5 bases and J lost 4, with 21 bases in between. CDR3 DNA: TGTGCCAGCAGTGCCGCGGGACATTGGTCGGAATACGAGCAGTACTTC. Translated, it gives CASSAAGHWSEYEQYF.

This clonotype has ten or more counts. At one end the junction does not follow the germline gene, possibly because of a read error. The chain recombines TRBV20-1 with TRBJ2-7, with 12 bases that match TRBD2. The CDR3 runs to 14 residues. Germline V gene data show CDR1 as DFQATT and CDR2 as SNEGSKA (reference sequence). In DNA form, the CDR3 reads TGCAGTGCTAGAGAGGAATTGCTAGCGGGAGGGCCGGTCTTC. Encoded protein: CSAREELLAGGPVF.

Ten or more counts support this clonotype. This rearrangement joins TRBV29-1 to TRBJ1-2; D call uncertain. Germline loops: CDR1 SQVTM, CDR2 ANQGSEA. This CDR3 is 10 amino acids long. V lost 6 bases and J lost 3, with 5 bases in between. The CDR3 loop reads CSVPDYGYTF. CDR3 DNA: TGCAGCGTCCCCGACTATGGCTACACCTTC.

This clonotype was found many times. The genes are TRBV5-6 and TRBJ2-7, with 16 bases that match TRBD2. V lost 3 bases to trimming and J lost 3 bases; unmatched junction nucleotides: 3. CDR3 length: 16 amino acids. Germline CDR1 is SGHDT and CDR2 is YYEEEE. The CDR3 region is CASSWGLAGGHYEQYF. The DNA for the CDR3 is TGTGCCAGCAGCTGGGGACTAGCGGGGGGGCACTACGAGCAGTACTTC.